The TCR beta chain described here comes from a study of OX40 agonist ivuxolimab in advanced cancers. Study at large: Those enrolled were 70% to 85% male, with a mean age of approximately 60 years and ages from 23 to 79. One hepatocellular carcinoma and two cutaneous melanoma patients partially responded. General study results and limits: Among expanded peripheral T cells, antigen specificity went undetermined.

Germline lookup yields CDR1 GTSNPN and CDR2 SVGIG (reference sequence). After removal of 2 bases from V and 13 bases from J, the junction contained 11 bases not matched to a gene. The CDR3 has 13 residues. To note about this clone: The antigen is unknown.

TCRdb's copy holds only in-frame clones and misses some; the assay was immunoSEQ multiplex PCR. Altogether approximately 72,000 clones are present, about 90% being singletons, with the ten largest covering approximately 0.86%. The specimen was CD4+ or CD8+ T cells sorted from blood, collected in a trial of the OX40 agonist ivuxolimab. The TCR was taken from an adult with an advanced solid tumor such as melanoma, head and neck, liver or kidney cancer. The chain recombines TRBV30 with TRBJ1-3, with 7 bases aligning to TRBD1. CDR3: CAWSSGTDTTIYF. The CDR3 region has the DNA TGTGCCTGGAGTAGTGGGACAGACACCACTATATATTTT.